The present TCR beta chain was sequenced within a study of blood T cell repertoires in COVID-19. Background on the study: Sites in the United States, Italy and Spain provided acute and convalescent COVID-19 samples. Nucleic acid was either cDNA or gDNA, and it came from T cells, B-cell-depleted T cells, or PBMCs.

The CDR3 spans 15 residues. CDR1 and CDR2 from the germline V gene are MRHNA and SNTAGT. The V and J ends lost 6 bases and 8 bases, in that order; junction bases with no gene match: 12. Original data processing: Nucleated cell counts were estimated from reference gene primer amplification. TCRdb's table, derived via immunoSEQ multiplex PCR, lists solely in-frame clones and lacks some. That table is the source of V, J and clone size, and D and trimming were worked out from the DNA. Among about 160,000 clones listed, around 84% were seen once. The gene calls are TRBV6-4 and TRBJ1-4; 7 bases align to TRBD1. The source is a woman of 80 years or more with acute or convalescent COVID-19. Material: peripheral blood. The CDR3 DNA follows: TGTGCCAGCAGAGAGACAGGGCTTTCGAACGAAAAACTGTTTTTT. Its protein is CASRETGLSNEKLFF.